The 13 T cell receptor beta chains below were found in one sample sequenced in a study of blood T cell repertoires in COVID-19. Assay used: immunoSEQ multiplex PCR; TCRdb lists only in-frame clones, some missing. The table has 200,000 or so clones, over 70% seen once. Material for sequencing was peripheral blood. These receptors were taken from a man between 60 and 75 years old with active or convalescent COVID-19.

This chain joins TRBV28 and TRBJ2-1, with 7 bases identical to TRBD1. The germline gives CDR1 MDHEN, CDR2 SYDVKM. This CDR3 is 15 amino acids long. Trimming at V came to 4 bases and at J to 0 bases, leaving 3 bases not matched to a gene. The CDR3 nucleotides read TGTGCCAGCAGTTCACAGGGGCGCTCCTACAATGAGCAGTTCTTC. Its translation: CASSSQGRSYNEQFF.

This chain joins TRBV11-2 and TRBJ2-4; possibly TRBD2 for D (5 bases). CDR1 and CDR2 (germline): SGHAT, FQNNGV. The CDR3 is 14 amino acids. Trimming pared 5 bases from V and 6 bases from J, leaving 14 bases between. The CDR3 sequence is CASSQPRGPNIQYF. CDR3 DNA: TGTGCCAGCAGCCAGCCCCGAGGGCCAAACATTCAGTACTTC.

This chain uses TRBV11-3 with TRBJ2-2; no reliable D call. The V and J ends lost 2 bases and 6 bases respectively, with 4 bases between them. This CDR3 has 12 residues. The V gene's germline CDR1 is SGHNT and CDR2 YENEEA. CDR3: CASSLTAGELFF. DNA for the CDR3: TGTGCCAGCAGCTTAACGGCCGGGGAGCTGTTTTTT.

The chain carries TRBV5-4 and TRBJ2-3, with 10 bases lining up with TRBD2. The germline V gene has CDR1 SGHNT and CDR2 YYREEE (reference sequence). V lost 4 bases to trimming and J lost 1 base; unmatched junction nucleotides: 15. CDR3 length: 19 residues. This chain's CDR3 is CASSQGGGVAGGGTDTQYF. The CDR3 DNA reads TGTGCCAGCAGCCAGGGGGGGGGCGTAGCGGGAGGTGGCACAGATACGCAGTATTTT.

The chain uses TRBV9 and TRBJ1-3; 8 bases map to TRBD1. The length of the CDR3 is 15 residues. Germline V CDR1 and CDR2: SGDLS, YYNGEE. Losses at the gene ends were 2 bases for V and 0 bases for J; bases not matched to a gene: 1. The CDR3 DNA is TGTGCCAGCAGCGTGGGACAGGTCTCTGGAAACACCATATATTTT. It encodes CASSVGQVSGNTIYF.

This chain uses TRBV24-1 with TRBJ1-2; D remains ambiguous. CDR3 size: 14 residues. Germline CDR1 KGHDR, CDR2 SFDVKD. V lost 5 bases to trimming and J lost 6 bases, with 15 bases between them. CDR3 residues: CATSAPFGEDGYTF. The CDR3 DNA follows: TGTGCCACCAGTGCCCCCTTTGGGGAGGATGGCTACACCTTC.

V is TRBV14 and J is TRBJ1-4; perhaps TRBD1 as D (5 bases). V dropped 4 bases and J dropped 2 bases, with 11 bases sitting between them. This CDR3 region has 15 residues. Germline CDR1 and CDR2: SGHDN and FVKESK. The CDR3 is CASSRSGSTNEKLFF. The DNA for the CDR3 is TGTGCCAGCAGCCGGTCAGGGTCGACTAATGAAAAACTGTTTTTT.

CDR3 loop: CASTPERVPKREAFF. The CDR3 DNA is TGTGCCAGCACCCCGGAGCGGGTTCCAAAAAGGGAAGCTTTCTTT. The rearrangement uses TRBV28 and TRBJ1-1; D gene unclear. V lost 7 bases and J lost 8, with 23 bases in between. The CDR3 is 15 amino acids. Per the germline V gene, CDR1 is MDHEN and CDR2 is SYDVKM.

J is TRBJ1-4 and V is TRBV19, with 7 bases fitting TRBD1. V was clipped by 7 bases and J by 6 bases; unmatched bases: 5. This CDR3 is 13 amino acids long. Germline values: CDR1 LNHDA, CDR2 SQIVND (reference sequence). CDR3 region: CASTRDRDEKLFF. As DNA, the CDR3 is TGTGCCAGTACCCGAGACAGGGATGAAAAACTGTTTTTT.

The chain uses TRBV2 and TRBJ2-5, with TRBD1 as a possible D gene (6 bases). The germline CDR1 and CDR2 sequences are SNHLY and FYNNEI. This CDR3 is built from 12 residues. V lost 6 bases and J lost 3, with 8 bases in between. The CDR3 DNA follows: TGTGCCAGCAGGGACAGAGAAGAGACCCAGTACTTC. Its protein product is CASRDREETQYF.

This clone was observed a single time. CDR3 amino acids: CASGGRDAQQPQHF. The CDR3 bases are TGTGCCAGTGGGGGGAGGGACGCGCAGCAGCCCCAGCATTTT. This chain connects TRBV28 to TRBJ1-5; tentative D call: TRBD1 (5 bases). The germline V gene encodes CDR1 MDHEN and CDR2 SYDVKM. The CDR3 is 14 amino acids. Trimming took 9 bases from V and 7 from J, leaving 19 bases between them.

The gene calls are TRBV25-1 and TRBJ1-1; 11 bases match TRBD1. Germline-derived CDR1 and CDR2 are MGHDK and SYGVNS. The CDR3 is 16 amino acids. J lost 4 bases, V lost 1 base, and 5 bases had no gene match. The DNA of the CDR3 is TGTGCCAGCAGTGAATTAGGGACAGGGGGTTTCACTGAAGCTTTCTTT. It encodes CASSELGTGGFTEAFF.

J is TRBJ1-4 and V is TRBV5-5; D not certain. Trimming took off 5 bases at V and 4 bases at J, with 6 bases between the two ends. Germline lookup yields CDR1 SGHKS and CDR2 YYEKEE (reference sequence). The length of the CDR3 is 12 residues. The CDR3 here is CASSFSNEKLFF. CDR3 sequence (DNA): TGTGCCAGCAGTTTCAGTAATGAAAAACTGTTTTTT.